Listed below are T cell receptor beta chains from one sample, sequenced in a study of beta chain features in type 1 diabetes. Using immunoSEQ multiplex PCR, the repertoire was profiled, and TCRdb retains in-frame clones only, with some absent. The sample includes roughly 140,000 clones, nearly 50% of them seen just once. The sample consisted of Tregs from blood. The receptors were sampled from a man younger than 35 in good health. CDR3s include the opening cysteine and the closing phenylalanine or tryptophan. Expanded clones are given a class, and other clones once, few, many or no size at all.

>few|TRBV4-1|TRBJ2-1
CASSQEFRTWGVNEQFF
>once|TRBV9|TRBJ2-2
CASSVGATGELFF
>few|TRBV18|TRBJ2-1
CASSPRQGNDEQFF
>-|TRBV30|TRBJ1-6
CAWRPRGSYSPLHF
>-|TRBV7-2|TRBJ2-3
CASSLVPSLAGATDTQYF
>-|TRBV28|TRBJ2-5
CASAPLGQGSETQYF
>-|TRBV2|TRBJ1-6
CASSADRGYSSPLHF
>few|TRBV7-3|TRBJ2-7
CASSGGQGAYEQYF
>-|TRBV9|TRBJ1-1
CASSVNMNTEAFF
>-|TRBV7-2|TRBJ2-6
CASTHSSGANVLTF
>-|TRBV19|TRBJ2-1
CASSIFGSGRYNEQFF
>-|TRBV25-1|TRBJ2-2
CASSDLRANTGELFF
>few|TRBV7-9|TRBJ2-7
CASSLRVSEQYF
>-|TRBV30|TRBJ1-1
CAWSVTEVNTEAFF
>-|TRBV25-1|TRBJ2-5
CASSIQETQYF
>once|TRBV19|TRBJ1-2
CASSITGGGYTF
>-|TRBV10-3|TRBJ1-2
CASTGNYGYTF
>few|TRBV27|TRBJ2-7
CASSPGTLRTYEQYF
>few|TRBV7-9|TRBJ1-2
CASSLDGFYGYTF
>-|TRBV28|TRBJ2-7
CASSFGGSFTEQYF
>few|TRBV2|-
CASSEETGGRYEQYF
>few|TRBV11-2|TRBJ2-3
CASSLYRLAGGTDTQYF
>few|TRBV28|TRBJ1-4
CATQPETGKLFF
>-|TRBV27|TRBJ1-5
CASSFSGDRGRYQPQHF
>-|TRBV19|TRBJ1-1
CASGSRDIPIAEAFF
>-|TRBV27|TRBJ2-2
CASSSRGRTLGELFF
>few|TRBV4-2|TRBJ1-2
CASSQDLDFYGYTF
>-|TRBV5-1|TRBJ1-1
CASSSGTGGTEAFF